This T cell receptor beta chain was sequenced in a study of cytomegalovirus exposure and HLA in healthy donors (dated 2017 in TCRdb). Regarding the complete study: An earlier analysis of approximately 600 of the donors reported more than 250 Gb of sequence data and some 120 million unique TCR beta sequences from roughly 180 million T cells. Rather than using new phenotypic data, the later analysis identified candidate immune exposures from TCR beta sequences and from how often those sequences occurred across donors. Four to six DR-DQ haplotypes were handled as single units for association and clustering, since linkage in the cohort was strong. Typing coverage differed by locus: A, B, C, DRB1 and DQB1 were typed in roughly 620-640 donors, DQA1 in about 510, DPA1 in around 600, and DPB1 in just under 490. To predict cytomegalovirus infection status, the study brought together high-throughput TCR immunosequencing, statistical association of individual TCRs with disease status, and machine learning. Along with the roughly 670-subject first cohort, a separate validation cohort of around 120 different subjects was used. An earlier analysis of approximately 500 of the donors applied high-throughput TCR beta sequencing to assess whether each TCR beta V gene segment acted as functional or pseudogenic. All discovery cohort repertoires had been generated on a single sequencing platform. Donor age, sex, ethnicity and CMV serostatus were compiled together with the repertoire data. Of the roughly 410 genotyped donors, approximately 81% were placed in the genetic ancestry cluster associated with self-reported Caucasian donors. In a later genetic analysis, genome-wide SNP genotypes for 398 of the 666 donors were used, and that subset was treated as a discovery cohort. The T cell repertoires of several hundred subjects were profiled by immunosequencing and related to cytomegalovirus serostatus. Class I and class II HLA loci were covered by the typing at four-digit resolution. In a later analysis, previously published TCR beta repertoires from more than 500 donors were re-analyzed and high-resolution HLA genotyping was added so that TCR occurrence patterns could be studied. The study aimed to test whether cataloging public T cell receptors could reveal signatures of past pathogen exposure. Among 350 to 400 genotyped donors of the cohort, an average of approximately 240,000 unique TCR beta nucleotide sequences were sequenced per donor, roughly a sixth of them non-productive. Roughly 290 gigabases of sequencing data and 70 million to 95 million unique TCR sequences made up an early release that covered 500 to 650 HLA-typed donors.

Overall study outcomes, separate from this receptor: For the cohort, immune exposure information was limited to CMV serostatus. Some IMGT-functional V segments, including TRBV6-2 and TRBV6-3, could not be distinguished by the 87-base-pair reads and were therefore excluded. Sequencing depth was assumed to be roughly uniform across donors in the presence/absence analyses, though that assumption may not hold. Correlated functional status among segregating V segments might reflect linkage disequilibrium, but an unknown experimental factor could not be ruled out. A further reported finding was that TCR beta sequences accurately predicted the HLA-A and HLA-B alleles for most subjects in the first cohort. The authors suggested that the approach could potentially be extended to other disease states and immunological phenotypes. The cohort was sequenced for TCR beta chains only, and without alpha or paired-chain data the features that could be detected were limited. An earlier analysis of approximately 500 of the donors showed that most TCR beta V segments appeared in productive rearrangements either about 90% or about 30% of the time, which broadly matched IMGT annotations. A group of highly shared sequence variants was considered likely to be a technical artifact of the sequencing pipeline. V-gene and J-gene trimming of TCR beta chains was associated with a missense DCLRE1C variant in a later genetic analysis, and the association was replicated in an independent cohort. A later analysis associated about 17,000 TCR beta sequences with specific HLA alleles at a false discovery rate of 0.05. In a later analysis, the rate of TCR association differed among HLA loci, with DRB1 alleles having the most associated TCRs and HLA-C alleles having the fewest. Most TCR sequences were observed very rarely across donors, whereas some public TCRs were present in many individuals. Strong co-occurrence of HLA alleles, especially DR and DQ, made assigning TCR associations to individual alleles difficult. In the study, around 150 TCR beta chains were listed as associated with cytomegalovirus. A later genetic analysis reported fewer N-insertions in productive TCRs among donors in an Asian-associated ancestry cluster than the roughly 640-donor mean. Cytomegalovirus status was reported to be diagnosed by the classifier with high specificity and sensitivity in both the original and validation cohorts. In vitro tests confirmed that a few of the cytomegalovirus-associated TCR beta chains recognize cytomegalovirus antigens. A later analysis found that most CMV-associated TCR beta chains appeared HLA-restricted, with HLA associations seemingly driven largely by CMV exposure. In a later analysis, HLA-associated TCR beta chains were found to be more clonally expanded and to have lower generation probabilities than equally common non-associated chains. Because counts were too low, seventeen rarely observed V segments, including chromosome 9 orphons, were excluded from the earlier analysis of 587 of the donors. HLA typing was unavailable for some donors at each locus, so association tests used only the typed subset. A later analysis reported that several top co-occurrence clusters appeared linked to parvovirus B19, influenza, CMV and Epstein-Barr virus.

On this clone itself: Its antigen is not yet known. Base qualities are not recorded, but no much larger clone differs from it by a single base.

The cohort was made up of around 720 healthy bone marrow donors. All cohort members were sampled while nominally healthy, although unrecorded immune exposures were likely present. The donor tested CMV seropositive and was one of the 289 seropositive cohort members. Every donor gave a peripheral blood sample, and the peripheral blood mononuclear cells from that sample were used for TCR beta sequencing. The Qiagen DNeasy Blood Extraction Kit was used to extract genomic DNA from the blood cell samples. Libraries were prepared through the immunoSEQ multiplex PCR assay. For the multiplex PCR, a mixture combining 60 forward primers for TCR Vbeta segments and 13 reverse primers for TCR Jbeta segments was used. Amplification of the CDR3 region of rearranged TCR beta genes was performed with a multiplex PCR assay on genomic DNA. The amplified TCR beta libraries were sequenced on the Illumina HiSeq System as 87-base-pair reads. Concerning the study's data processing: A later analysis tallied roughly 80 million unique TCR beta chains across the 666 repertoires, and approximately 11 million of those chains were shared by two or more donors. A nearest-neighbor algorithm error-corrected the raw reads and collapsed the reads into unique sequences, merging closely related sequences to remove PCR and sequencing errors. Alignment of CDR3 sequences to IMGT reference sequences was used to assign V, D and J gene segments. Each retained sequence needed at least a six-nucleotide match to both a V gene segment and a J gene segment. A rearrangement was called productive if the CDR3 had no stop codons and remained in frame with V and J, and every other rearrangement was called non-productive. Following IMGT convention, CDR3 was defined as the stretch from the second conserved V-encoded cysteine up to the conserved J-encoded phenylalanine. The earlier analysis of more than 450 of the donors excluded sequences that lacked an unambiguous match to a single V gene segment. An earlier analysis of several hundred of the donors called V segments functional above 56.7% productive rearrangements and segregating when the between-donor standard deviation exceeded 5%. To diagnose cytomegalovirus status from the catalog of TCR beta chain sequences, a statistical classification framework was built. In a later analysis, TCR nucleotide sequences were compared against IMGT/GENE-DB human TR gene sequences so that V and J genes could be assigned. Using the TCRdist pipeline, a later analysis assigned CDR3 sequences along with most-parsimonious VDJ recombination scenarios. A later analysis defined each TCR beta chain by its CDR3 amino acid sequence plus V-gene family, and excluded reads lacking a unique V-gene family. To address suspected cross-contamination and a sequencing artifact, a later analysis removed several hundred highly shared, low-generation-probability nucleotide sequences. A later analysis calculated a clonal expansion index for each public chain from normalized within-repertoire ranks of inferred template counts. In a later analysis, generation probabilities were computed with a VDJ recombination model fitted to out-of-frame rearrangements, and the resulting probabilities were checked against IGoR. In a later analysis, hypergeometric tests were used to score TCR-TCR, TCR-HLA and TCR-CMV co-occurrence, with a repertoire-size bias correction applied to TCR pairs. To estimate false discovery rates, a later analysis permuted the HLA or CMV assignments 20 times. A later analysis grouped co-occurring TCRs with DBSCAN, adding TCRdist sequence similarity when clustering within HLA-allele-positive subsets. For co-occurrence clustering, repertoires with fewer than 30,000 or more than 120,000 public chains were excluded, along with 4 to 6 repertoires with anomalous nucleotide sharing. TCRdb took over this immuneACCESS table, retaining in-frame rearrangements with V and J assigned. Such tables are incomplete; in checked studies, under half of the missing clones stem from an unresolved V gene, and the remainder is unexplained. D and trimming come from the DNA, and the V and J calls and clone size come from that table. The sample includes 250,000 to 350,000 clones, with 86% observed a single time. The ten largest clones take up about 4% of the sample.

In the germline V gene, CDR1 corresponds to SGHNT and CDR2 to YENEEA. The junction carries 6 bases between V and J, which are trimmed by 0 bases and 6 bases respectively. The CDR3 starts with the cysteine, ends with the phenylalanine, and has 12 residues. Of the read, only the CDR3 DNA is kept; its 36 bases are in frame from base 1. The receptor's source is a man in his forties or fifties in good health and CMV-seropositive. This chain joins TRBV11-3 to TRBJ2-7, with no confidently assigned D gene. The source material was PBMCs. Here is the DNA: TGTGCCAGCAGCTTAGATCGCAGCGAGCAGTACTTC. Translated, it gives CASSLDRSEQYF.